This TCR beta chain was identified in a study of blood T cells in healthy people across ages. The CDR3 spans 13 residues. Germline CDR1 and CDR2: SGHNT and YYREEE (reference sequence). Trimming left V 0 bases short and J 7 bases short, with 10 bases between. It was with a sample-barcoded 5' primer and a J-beta primer mix that a second PCR of roughly 7 to 12 cycles was run. The template-switch adaptor was a 5' adaptor with 12 random nucleotides. It tagged each cDNA molecule. Using its own MiXCR run on the 5' RACE reads, TCRdb lists one record per CDR3 protein. The table records about 800,000 distinct CDR3 sequences, around 25% of them present only once. The data also belong to a second study, concerning T cells of mothers and their children. According to that study: A few healthy Caucasian mothers gave samples, and so did their six children. Each child gave a few million TCR beta CDR3 reads (each mother, over 8.5 million).

Specimen: blood. This rearrangement joins TRBV5-4 to TRBJ1-2; D gene uncertain. The sequence was obtained from a boy younger than 18 in good health. The CDR3 loop is CASSLAGEIGYTF. CDR3 sequence (DNA): TGTGCCAGCAGCTTGGCCGGTGAGATTGGCTACACCTTC.